A single sample gave rise to the 2 T cell receptor beta chains below, sequenced in a study of T cell responses to AZD1222 COVID-19 vaccine. Assay used: immunoSEQ multiplex PCR; TCRdb lists only in-frame clones, some missing. The repertoire holds more than 150,000 clones, with about 90% as singletons. This specimen consisted of peripheral blood, obtained 28 days after the second AZD1222 dose. These receptor sequences come from an adult who received the AZD1222 COVID-19 vaccine.

The chain recombines TRBV24-1 with TRBJ2-1; TRBD2 matches 8 bases. CDR1 KGHDR and CDR2 SFDVKD come from the germline V gene. CDR3 size: 15 residues. Trimming at V came to 5 bases and at J to 6 bases, leaving 8 bases not matched to a gene. The CDR3 loop reads CATSAGGLGGNEQFF. CDR3 coding DNA: TGTGCCACCAGTGCGGGGGGGCTGGGCGGCAATGAGCAGTTCTTC.

About this clone: This specimen includes other DNA sequences encoding the same CDR3. The CDR3 loop reads CASGLGGNEQFF. The CDR3 DNA reads TGTGCTAGTGGGCTAGGGGGGAATGAGCAGTTCTTC. The chain recombines TRBV12-5 with TRBJ2-1, with D tentatively TRBD1 or TRBD2 (6 bases each). The germline V and J ends were trimmed by 6 bases and 7 bases, with 10 bases remaining between them. Germline values: CDR1 LGHNT, CDR2 FRNRAP. This CDR3 region has 12 residues.